This record looks at one TCR beta chain sequence and its context. A single base is all that separates this from a far larger clone, so a read error is likely. The run depth of the assay was deep. Assay: immunoSEQ multiplex PCR; the TCRdb copy retains only in-frame clones and omits some. The table lists about half a million clones, 81% of them singletons. Donors comprised healthy HIV-negative adults lacking recent acute infections or vaccinations. Everyone who donated was a Caucasian adult who lived in Nashville, Tennessee. Each unsorted sample relied on 100 million or so PBMCs as its source of genomic DNA. The source of the sample is a study of shared clonotypes between healthy human individuals. The CDR3 length is 14 residues. Germline CDR1 and CDR2: LGHNA and YNFKEQ. The V gene lost 4 bases and the J gene lost 8 bases, with 14 bases spanning the gap.

The sequencing input was PBMCs. The chain employs TRBV4-2 and TRBJ2-2; D is possibly TRBD2 (5 bases). The clonotype originates from a woman between 40 and 50 years old in good health. Some clones in this sample may be carry-over from other donors' samples. DNA of the CDR3: TGTGCCAGCAGCCGAGGGATGGCTTCGGGGGAGCTGTTTTTT. Translating it yields CASSRGMASGELFF.